This entry lists 17 T cell receptor beta chains sequenced from one sample in a study of blood T cell repertoires in COVID-19. The assay was immunoSEQ multiplex PCR, and TCRdb's table has in-frame clones only and misses some. There are around 230,000 clones in the sample; about 87% occur only once, and 2.5% lies in the top ten. Sequencing was done on a sample of PBMCs or T cells enriched from blood (not recorded which). The receptor source for this set is a woman aged 40 to 55 with acute COVID-19.

CDR3 in DNA: TGTGCCAGCAGTGATTCGGACAGGGAAAAACTGTTTTTT. This codes for CASSDSDREKLFF. The V gene is TRBV25-1, the J gene TRBJ1-4; TRBD1 agrees at 7 bases. Germline V gene lookup returns CDR1 MGHDK and CDR2 SYGVNS. The CDR3 sequence is 13 residues long. The ends lost 3 bases at V and 8 bases at J; junction bases unmatched: 3.

CDR3 protein: CASSEQGTNGELFF. The DNA of the CDR3 is TGTGCCAGCAGTGAGCAGGGTACTAACGGGGAGCTGTTTTTT. The chain uses TRBV6-1 and TRBJ2-2, with D tentatively TRBD1 (5 bases). The CDR3 covers 14 residues. V lost 3 bases and J 7 bases, leaving 12 bases between the germline ends. CDR1 and CDR2 from the germline V gene are MNHNS and SASEGT.

The gene calls are TRBV7-2 and TRBJ2-7; D is undetermined. Matching the DNA end better, TRBJ2-1 makes the J call doubtful. The CDR3 consists of 14 residues. Germline CDR1 reads SGHTA; CDR2 reads FQGNSA. The CDR3 is CASSPPPTRNEQFF. The CDR3 DNA reads TGTGCCAGCAGCCCACCCCCGACTCGCAATGAGCAGTTCTTC.

J is TRBJ1-1 and V is TRBV2, with a weak D call TRBD1 (5 bases). This CDR3 is built from 12 residues. Trimming cost V 6 bases and J 8 bases, with 13 bases left between them. CDR1 SNHLY and CDR2 FYNNEI come from the germline V gene. The CDR3 protein is CASRDNQIEAFF. The DNA of the CDR3 is TGTGCCAGCAGGGACAACCAAATCGAAGCTTTCTTT.

This sequence joins TRBV5-1 and TRBJ2-2, with 10 positions matching TRBD1. CDR1 and CDR2 from the germline V gene are SGHRS and YFSETQ. Trimming at V came to 3 bases and at J to 6 bases, leaving 5 bases not matched to a gene. The CDR3 contains 15 residues. The CDR3 nucleotides read TGCGCCAGCAGCTCGGGACAGGGGAGGTCCGGGGAGCTGTTTTTT. Translation: CASSSGQGRSGELFF.

V and J are TRBV11-3 and TRBJ1-4, with 9 bases lining up with TRBD1. The J segment lost 7 bases and the V segment lost 5 bases, leaving 5 bases of the junction unmatched. The CDR3 is 14 amino acids. Germline V gives CDR1 SGHNT, CDR2 YENEEA. The CDR3 sequence is CASSQGQGIEKLFF. The CDR3 bases are TGTGCCAGCAGCCAAGGACAGGGGATTGAAAAACTGTTTTTT.

The chain employs TRBV6-5 and TRBJ1-1, with D uncertain. The CDR3 consists of 14 residues. CDR1 is MNHEY and CDR2 is SVGAGI in the germline V gene. V gave up 0 bases and J gave up 1 base, with 6 bases separating them. The DNA for the CDR3 is TGTGCCAGCAGTTACTCGGCGGCGAACACTGAAGCTTTCTTT. Translating gives CASSYSAANTEAFF.

V is TRBV7-9 and J is TRBJ1-1; 7 bases are a match to TRBD1. In germline, CDR1 is SEHNR, CDR2 FQNEAQ (reference sequence). The junction had 6 bases not matched to a gene; V was cut back by 5 bases and J by 0 bases. The CDR3 covers 15 residues. The CDR3 DNA sequence: TGTGCCAGCAGCCCCCGGGGACAGCTGAACACTGAAGCTTTCTTT. It specifies CASSPRGQLNTEAFF.

This sequence joins TRBV7-6 and TRBJ2-1; 9 nucleotides match TRBD2. This CDR3 is 17 amino acids long. Germline trimming cut 5 bases from V and 4 bases from J; bases unmatched to any gene: 12. The germline V gene encodes CDR1 SGHVS and CDR2 FNYEAQ. CDR3 nucleotides: TGTGCCAGCAGCCTCGGCGTGCTAGCGGGGCAATACAATGAGCAGTTCTTC. As protein: CASSLGVLAGQYNEQFF.

The genes are TRBV7-9 and TRBJ1-2; 7 nucleotides agree with TRBD1. The CDR3 is 12 residues long. V was clipped by 5 bases and J by 4 bases; unmatched bases: 1. The V gene's germline CDR1 is SEHNR and CDR2 FQNEAQ (reference sequence). The CDR3 region is CASSDRAYGYTF. The DNA for the CDR3 is TGTGCCAGCAGCGACAGGGCCTATGGCTACACCTTC.

The CDR3 DNA sequence: TGTGCCAGCAGTGAACAAATCAACACCGGGGAGCTGTTTTTT. Encoded protein: CASSEQINTGELFF. The rearrangement uses TRBV2 and TRBJ2-2; D gene ambiguous. Deletions cut 2 bases from V and 2 bases from J, with 6 bases between. Germline values: CDR1 SNHLY, CDR2 FYNNEI. This CDR3 spans 14 amino acids. The full variable domain, with the rest looked up from reference TRBV2 and TRBJ2-2, is EPEVTQTPSHQVTQMGQEVILRCVPISNHLYFYWYRQILGQKVEFLVSFYNNEISEKSEIFDDQFSVERPDGSNFTLKIRSTKLEDSAMYFCASSEQINTGELFFGEGSRLTVL.

The V gene is TRBV30, the J gene TRBJ1-2; 11 positions match TRBD1. Germline V gene sequence: CDR1 GTSNPN, CDR2 SVGIG (reference sequence). This CDR3 contains 16 residues. With V trimmed by 3 bases and J by 0 bases, 6 bases remained unmatched. Here the CDR3 DNA reads TGTGCCTGGAGCCGGGGGACAGGGGGTGCTAACTATGGCTACACCTTC. The encoded protein is CAWSRGTGGANYGYTF.

The chain is built from TRBV18 and TRBJ1-1, with TRBD1 as a possible D gene (5 bases). V lost 3 bases and J 1 base, leaving 12 bases between the germline ends. This CDR3 spans 15 amino acids. The germline V gene encodes CDR1 KGHSH and CDR2 LQKENI. Here the CDR3 reads CASSPPTGKNTEAFF. DNA of the CDR3: TGTGCCAGCTCACCGCCAACAGGAAAGAACACTGAAGCTTTCTTT.

J is TRBJ1-6 and V is TRBV11-3, with D tentatively TRBD1 (5 bases). Germline CDR1 is SGHNT and CDR2 is YENEEA. With 4 bases removed from V and 6 bases from J, the gap between germline ends came to 13 bases. The CDR3 is 15 residues long. CDR3: CASSSVSGLNSPLHF. Written as DNA, the CDR3 is TGTGCCAGCAGCTCAGTGTCGGGACTTAATTCACCCCTCCACTTT.

The chain links TRBV5-4 to TRBJ1-3, with 8 bases lining up with TRBD1. The CDR3 has 15 amino acids. V was clipped by 1 base and J by 3 bases; unmatched bases: 3. Germline lookup yields CDR1 SGHNT and CDR2 YYREEE (reference sequence). CDR3 residues: CASSLLTGGGNTIYF. In DNA, the CDR3 is TGTGCCAGCAGCTTGCTCACAGGGGGTGGAAACACCATATATTTT.

This chain joins TRBV27 and TRBJ2-6; the D gene is possibly TRBD1 (5 bases). V was clipped by 9 bases and J by 0 bases, with 6 bases between them. The CDR3 totals 13 residues. From germline, CDR1 is MNHEY and CDR2 SMNVEV (reference sequence). The CDR3 here is CASRGSGANVLTF. In nucleotides, the CDR3 is TGTGCCAGTAGGGGCTCTGGGGCCAACGTCCTGACTTTC. The full variable domain, completed using reference TRBV27 and TRBJ2-6, is EAQVTQNPRYLITVTGKKLTVTCSQNMNHEYMSWYRQDPGLGLRQIYYSMNVEVTDKGDVPEGYKVSRKEKRNFPLILESPSPNQTSLYFCASRGSGANVLTFGAGSRLTVL.

The chain has TRBV2 and TRBJ1-2; D is undetermined. Deletions cut 5 bases from V and 0 bases from J, with 4 bases between. CDR1 is SNHLY, CDR2 FYNNEI, per germline. This CDR3 region has 12 residues. The CDR3 region has the DNA TGTGCCAGCAGTACAGCTAACTATGGCTACACCTTC. Amino acids: CASSTANYGYTF.